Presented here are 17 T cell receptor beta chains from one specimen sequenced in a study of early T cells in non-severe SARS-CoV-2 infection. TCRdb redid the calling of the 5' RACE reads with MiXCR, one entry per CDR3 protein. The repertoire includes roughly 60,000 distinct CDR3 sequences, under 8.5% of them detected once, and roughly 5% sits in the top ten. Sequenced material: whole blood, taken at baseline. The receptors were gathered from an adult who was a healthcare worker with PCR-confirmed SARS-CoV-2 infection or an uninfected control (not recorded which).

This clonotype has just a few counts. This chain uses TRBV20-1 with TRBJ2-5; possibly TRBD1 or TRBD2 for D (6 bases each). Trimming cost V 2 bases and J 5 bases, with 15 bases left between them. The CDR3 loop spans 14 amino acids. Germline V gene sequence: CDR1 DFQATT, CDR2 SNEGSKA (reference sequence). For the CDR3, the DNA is TGCAGTGCTAGACGCGGGACATACATGGAGACCCAGTACTTC. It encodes CSARRGTYMETQYF.

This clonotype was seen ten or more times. The CDR3 DNA sequence: TGTGCCAGCAGTGTATTTAGGGGTGAGCAGTTCTTC. It is translated as CASSVFRGEQFF. V gene TRBV6-1 combines with J gene TRBJ2-1; D might be TRBD1 (5 bases). The CDR3 is 12 amino acids. CDR1 and CDR2 (germline): MNHNS, SASEGT. V was shortened by 4 bases and J by 9 bases, with 10 bases between the two germline ends.

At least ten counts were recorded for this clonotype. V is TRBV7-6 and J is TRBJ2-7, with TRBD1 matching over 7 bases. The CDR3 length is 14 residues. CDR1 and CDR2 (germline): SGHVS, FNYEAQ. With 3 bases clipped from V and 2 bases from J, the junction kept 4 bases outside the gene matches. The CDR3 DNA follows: TGTGCCAGCAGCTTGGTGGGACAGACCTACGAGCAGTACTTC. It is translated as CASSLVGQTYEQYF.

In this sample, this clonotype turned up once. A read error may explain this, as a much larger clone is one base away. The CDR3 region is CAGSLFTSSSYNEQFF. The CDR3 DNA sequence: TGTGCCGGCAGCTTATTTACATCGAGCTCCTACAATGAGCAGTTCTTC. The chain links TRBV11-2 to TRBJ2-1; D call uncertain. Germline loops: CDR1 SGHAT, CDR2 FQNNGV. This CDR3 comprises 16 residues.

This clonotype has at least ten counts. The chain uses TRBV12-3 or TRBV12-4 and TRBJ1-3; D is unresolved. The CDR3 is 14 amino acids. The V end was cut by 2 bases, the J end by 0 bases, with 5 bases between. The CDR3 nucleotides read TGTGCCAGCAGTTTACGGAGCTCTGGAAACACCATATATTTT. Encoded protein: CASSLRSSGNTIYF.

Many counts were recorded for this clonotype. CDR3 region: CASSSREGATGELFF. The CDR3 coding sequence is TGTGCCAGCAGCTCCCGTGAGGGGGCAACCGGGGAGCTGTTTTTT. V usage is TRBV7-9 and J usage is TRBJ2-2; 7 bases map to TRBD1. The J segment lost 5 bases and the V segment lost 4 bases, leaving 7 bases of the junction unmatched. The CDR3 consists of 15 residues. Germline V CDR1 and CDR2: SEHNR, FQNEAQ (reference sequence). Drawing the rest from reference TRBV7-9 and TRBJ2-2, the complete variable domain is DTGVSQNPRHKITKRGQNVTFRCDPISEHNRLYWYRQTLGQGPEFLTYFQNEAQLEKSRLLSDRFSAERPKGSFSTLEIQRTEQGDSAMYLCASSSREGATGELFFGEGSRLTVL.

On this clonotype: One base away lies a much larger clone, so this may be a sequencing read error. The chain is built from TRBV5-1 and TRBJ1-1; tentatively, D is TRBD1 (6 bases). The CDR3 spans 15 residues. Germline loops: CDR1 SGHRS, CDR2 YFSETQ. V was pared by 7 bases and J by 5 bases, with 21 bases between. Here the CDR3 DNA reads TGCGCCAGCTGCCCCTCGGTAGGGGGATGGACTGAAGCTTTCTTT. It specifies CASCPSVGGWTEAFF.

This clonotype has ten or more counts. This CDR3 reads CASSATGLEQYF. The CDR3 region has the DNA TGTGCCAGCAGCGCAACAGGGCTCGAGCAGTACTTC. V and J are TRBV7-9 and TRBJ2-7; possible D gene TRBD1, 6 bases. V was shortened by 5 bases and J by 6 bases, with 11 bases between the two germline ends. The CDR3 totals 12 residues. Germline V gene data show CDR1 as SEHNR and CDR2 as FQNEAQ (reference sequence).

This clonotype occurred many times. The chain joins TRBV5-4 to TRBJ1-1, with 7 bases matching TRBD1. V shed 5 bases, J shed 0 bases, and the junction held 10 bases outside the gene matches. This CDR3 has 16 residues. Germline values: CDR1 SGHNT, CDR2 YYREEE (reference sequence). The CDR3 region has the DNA TGTGCCAGCAGGCCGACAGGGTCCACCTTGAACACTGAAGCTTTCTTT. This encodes CASRPTGSTLNTEAFF.

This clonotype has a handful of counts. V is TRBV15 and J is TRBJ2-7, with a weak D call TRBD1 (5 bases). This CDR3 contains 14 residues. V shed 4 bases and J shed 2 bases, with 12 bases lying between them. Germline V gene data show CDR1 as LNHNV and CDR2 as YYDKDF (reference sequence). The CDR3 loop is CATSMAAGTYEQYF. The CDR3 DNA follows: TGTGCCACCAGCATGGCGGCAGGGACCTACGAGCAGTACTTC.

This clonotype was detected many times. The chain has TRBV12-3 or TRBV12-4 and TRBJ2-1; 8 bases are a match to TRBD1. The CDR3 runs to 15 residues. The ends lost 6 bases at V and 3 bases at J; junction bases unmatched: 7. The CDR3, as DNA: TGTGCCAGCAGCCTCGGGACAGGTGACTACAATGAGCAGTTCTTC. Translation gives CASSLGTGDYNEQFF.

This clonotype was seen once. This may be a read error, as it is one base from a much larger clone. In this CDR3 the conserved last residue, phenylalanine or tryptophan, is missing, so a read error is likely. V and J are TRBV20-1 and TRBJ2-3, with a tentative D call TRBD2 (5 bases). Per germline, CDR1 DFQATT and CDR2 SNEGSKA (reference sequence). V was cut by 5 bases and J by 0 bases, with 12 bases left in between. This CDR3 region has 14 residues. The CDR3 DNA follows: TGCAGTGCTCCGTCGGGAACTAGCACAGATACGCAGTATCTT. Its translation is CSAPSGTSTDTQYL.

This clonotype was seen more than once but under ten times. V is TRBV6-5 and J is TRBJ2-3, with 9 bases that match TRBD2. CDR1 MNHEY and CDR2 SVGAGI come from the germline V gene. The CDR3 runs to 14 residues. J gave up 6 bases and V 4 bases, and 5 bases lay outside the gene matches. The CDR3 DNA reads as TGTGCCAGCAGTTGGATAGCGGGGGCTGATACGCAGTATTTT. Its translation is CASSWIAGADTQYF.

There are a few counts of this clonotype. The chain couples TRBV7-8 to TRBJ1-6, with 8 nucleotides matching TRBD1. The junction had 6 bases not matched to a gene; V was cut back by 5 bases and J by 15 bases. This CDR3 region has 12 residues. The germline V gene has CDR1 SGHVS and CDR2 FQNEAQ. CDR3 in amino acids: CASSPQDRGLHF. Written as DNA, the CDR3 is TGTGCCAGCAGCCCCCAAGACAGGGGCCTCCACTTT.

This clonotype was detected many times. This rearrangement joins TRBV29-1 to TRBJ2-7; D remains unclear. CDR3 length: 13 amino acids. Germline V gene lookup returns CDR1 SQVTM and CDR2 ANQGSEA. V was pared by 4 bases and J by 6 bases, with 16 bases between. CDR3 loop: CSVGSSSAGEQYF. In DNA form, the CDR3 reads TGCAGCGTTGGCTCGTCTTCTGCCGGCGAGCAGTACTTC.

CDR3 nucleotide sequence: TGTGCCATCGGTAGAGGGACAGGGAACCACGAGCAGTACTTC. Translated, it gives CAIGRGTGNHEQYF. The chain joins TRBV10-3 to TRBJ2-7; 9 nucleotides agree with TRBD1. Germline V gives CDR1 ENHRY, CDR2 SYGVKD. CDR3 length: 14 residues. The junction had 10 bases not matched to a gene; V was cut back by 8 bases and J by 5 bases.

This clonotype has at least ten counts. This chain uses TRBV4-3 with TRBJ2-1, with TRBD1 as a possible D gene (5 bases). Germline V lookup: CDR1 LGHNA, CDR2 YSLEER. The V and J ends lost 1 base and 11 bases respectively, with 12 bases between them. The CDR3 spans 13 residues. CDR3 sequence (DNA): TGCGCCAGCAGCCAAGGGCTGGACAACCAGCAGTTCTTC. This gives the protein CASSQGLDNQQFF.